This passage covers 27 T cell receptor beta chains from one sample sequenced in a study of technical replicates of blood from a few donors. The method was immunoSEQ multiplex PCR; TCRdb's version includes in-frame clones alone and lacks a portion of them. In the table there are roughly 79,000 clones, 70% to 90% of which are singletons. The sample comprised PBMCs. These receptors all stem from a human donor in good health. Some clones in this sample may be carry-over from other donors' samples.

Only a few counts were recorded for this clone. This chain joins TRBV5-6 and TRBJ1-1; D unclear. CDR1 is SGHDT, CDR2 YYEEEE, per germline. There are 12 residues in the CDR3. V was cut by 2 bases and J by 11 bases, with 13 bases left in between. CDR3 in amino acids: CASSFSSGVAFF. DNA for the CDR3: TGTGCCAGCAGCTTTAGTAGCGGTGTGGCTTTCTTT.

The rearrangement links TRBV27 to TRBJ2-3; TRBD2 might be the D (6 bases). The CDR3 runs to 16 residues. With 6 bases removed from V and 2 bases from J, the gap between germline ends came to 18 bases. Germline CDR1 and CDR2: MNHEY and SMNVEV (reference sequence). As DNA, the CDR3 is TGTGCCAGCAGAGACTCGGCGGGACTCATCACAGATACGCAGTATTTT. As protein: CASRDSAGLITDTQYF.

The chain links TRBV9 to TRBJ2-2; 8 bases map to TRBD2. After removal of 4 bases from V and 7 bases from J, the junction contained 18 bases not matched to a gene. The germline V gene encodes CDR1 SGDLS and CDR2 YYNGEE. CDR3 length: 18 amino acids. The CDR3 region is CASSPEDSGISYSGELFF. CDR3 DNA sequence: TGTGCCAGCAGCCCGGAGGATAGCGGGATTTCTTATAGCGGGGAGCTGTTTTTT.

The chain has TRBV7-3 and TRBJ1-1; D is unclear. With 5 bases removed from V and 1 base from J, the gap between germline ends came to 23 bases. The CDR3 sequence is 18 residues long. Per germline, CDR1 SGHTA and CDR2 FQGTGA. The chain's CDR3 is CASSLPLERATKNTEAFF. DNA of the CDR3: TGTGCCAGCAGCCTCCCCCTGGAGAGGGCCACCAAGAACACTGAAGCTTTCTTT. Full variable domain (remainder filled in from reference TRBV7-3 and TRBJ1-1): GAGVSQTPSNKVTEKGKYVELRCDPISGHTALYWYRQSLGQGPEFLIYFQGTGAADDSGLPNDRFFAVRPEGSVSTLKIQRTERGDSAVYLCASSLPLERATKNTEAFFGQGTRLTVV.

CDR3: CASGASGGQETQYF. For the CDR3, the DNA is TGTGCCAGCGGGGCTAGCGGGGGGCAAGAGACCCAGTACTTC. The chain recombines TRBV13 with TRBJ2-5; 11 nucleotides line up with TRBD2. V dropped 8 bases and J dropped 2; count of bases not matched to a gene: 4. The germline gives CDR1 PRHDT, CDR2 FYEKMQ (reference sequence). This CDR3 has 14 amino acids.

The count of this clone is one. DNA of the CDR3: TGTGCCAGCAGCCAAGATCCGGGACAGGGGTTCGGGGGCTACACCTTC. Encoded protein: CASSQDPGQGFGGYTF. J is TRBJ1-2 and V is TRBV4-2; 10 nucleotides line up with TRBD1. The CDR3 length is 16 residues. V shed 0 bases and J 8 bases; nucleotides not matched to a gene: 9. The germline CDR1 and CDR2 sequences are LGHNA and YNFKEQ.

The chain uses TRBV27 and TRBJ1-2, with a weak D call TRBD1 (5 bases). V was pared by 3 bases and J by 0 bases, with 8 bases between. Germline lookup yields CDR1 MNHEY and CDR2 SMNVEV (reference sequence). The CDR3 covers 14 residues. CDR3 sequence reads: CASSFQGPNYGYTF. CDR3 DNA: TGTGCCAGCAGTTTCCAGGGTCCTAACTATGGCTACACCTTC.

The chain employs TRBV10-3 and TRBJ2-2, with 9 bases that match TRBD2. CDR1 and CDR2 from the germline V gene are ENHRY and SYGVKD. V gave up 3 bases and J gave up 6 bases; unmatched junction bases: 5. The CDR3 is made up of 15 amino acids. CDR3 DNA: TGTGCCATCAGTGACCCTAGCGGGGTCGCCGGGGAGCTGTTTTTT. The encoded protein is CAISDPSGVAGELFF.

V is TRBV5-6 and J is TRBJ1-5; D gene ambiguous. The CDR3 runs to 15 residues. Germline CDR1 SGHDT, CDR2 YYEEEE. V gave up 0 bases and J gave up 2 bases, with 9 bases separating them. The chain's CDR3 is CASSLGAEGNQPQHF. CDR3 nucleotide sequence: TGTGCCAGCAGCTTGGGGGCGGAGGGCAATCAGCCCCAGCATTTT.

The rearrangement joins TRBV27 to TRBJ1-5; 9 positions match TRBD1. Per the germline V gene, CDR1 is MNHEY and CDR2 is SMNVEV (reference sequence). The CDR3 has 14 amino acids. V dropped 4 bases and J dropped 6; count of bases not matched to a gene: 4. The CDR3 spells CASSSQGAGQPQHF. CDR3 DNA: TGTGCCAGCAGTTCACAGGGGGCTGGTCAGCCCCAGCATTTT.

The DNA for the CDR3 is TGTGCCAGCAGTTACTCGATACAGGGGGCGAGGACTGAAGCTTTCTTT. It yields the protein CASSYSIQGARTEAFF. This chain uses TRBV6-5 with TRBJ1-1; 9 bases agree with TRBD1. The J segment lost 5 bases and the V segment lost 0 bases, leaving 7 bases of the junction unmatched. The CDR3 totals 16 residues. CDR1 and CDR2 (germline): MNHEY, SVGAGI.

J is TRBJ2-7 and V is TRBV4-3, with 10 bases aligning to TRBD2. Germline V CDR1 and CDR2: LGHNA, YSLEER. J lost 2 bases, V lost 0 bases, and 10 bases had no gene match. This CDR3 has 18 amino acids. The CDR3 reads CASSQDLGGSGRAYEQYF. The CDR3, as DNA: TGCGCCAGCAGCCAAGATCTTGGAGGCAGCGGGAGGGCCTACGAGCAGTACTTC.

The chain couples TRBV29-1 to TRBJ2-1; no reliable D call. Per the germline V gene, CDR1 is SQVTM and CDR2 is ANQGSEA. V dropped 3 bases and J dropped 0 bases, with 3 bases sitting between them. This CDR3 comprises 12 residues. The CDR3 sequence is CSVEASYNEQFF. DNA for the CDR3: TGCAGCGTTGAGGCCTCCTACAATGAGCAGTTCTTC.

At least ten counts were recorded for this clone. CDR3 loop: CASSLGPLNEQFF. The CDR3 DNA follows: TGTGCCAGCAGCCTTGGCCCTCTCAATGAGCAGTTCTTC. V usage is TRBV4-2 and J usage is TRBJ2-1, with unresolved D. Germline assignment: CDR1 LGHNA and CDR2 YNFKEQ. The CDR3 consists of 13 residues. The ends were cut back, 4 bases at V and 6 bases at J, with 10 bases in the middle.

V is TRBV5-4 and J is TRBJ2-7, with D possibly TRBD2 on 5 matching bases. V was trimmed by 4 bases and J by 3 bases, leaving 11 bases between them. CDR1 is SGHNT and CDR2 is YYREEE in the germline V gene (reference sequence). The CDR3 runs to 13 residues. The CDR3 here is CASSARGSYEQYF. The CDR3 DNA follows: TGTGCCAGCAGCGCCCGAGGGAGCTACGAGCAGTACTTC.

The J gene is TRBJ2-7, the V gene TRBV19; perhaps TRBD2 as D (5 bases). The germline V gene encodes CDR1 LNHDA and CDR2 SQIVND (reference sequence). The CDR3 has 14 residues. V was shortened by 3 bases and J by 1 base, with 10 bases between the two germline ends. CDR3 sequence (DNA): TGTGCCAGTAGTATGTTTAGCGCGTCCTACGAGCAGTACTTC. It codes for CASSMFSASYEQYF.

This chain joins TRBV11-2 and TRBJ2-2; D not resolved. The length of the CDR3 is 12 residues. Germline assignment: CDR1 SGHAT and CDR2 FQNNGV. Trimming removed 2 bases from V and 5 bases from J, with 3 bases in between. The CDR3 coding sequence is TGTGCCAGCAGCTTACAGACCGGGGAGCTGTTTTTT. It specifies CASSLQTGELFF. Using reference TRBV11-2 and TRBJ2-2 for the parts outside the CDR3, the full variable domain is EAGVAQSPRYKIIEKRQSVAFWCNPISGHATLYWYQQILGQGPKLLIQFQNNGVVDDSQLPKDRFSAERLKGVDSTLKIQPAKLEDSAVYLCASSLQTGELFFGEGSRLTVL.

J is TRBJ2-3 and V is TRBV5-1; possible D gene TRBD2, 7 bases. CDR1 is SGHRS and CDR2 is YFSETQ in the germline V gene. The CDR3 runs to 14 residues. Deletions cut 3 bases from V and 5 bases from J, with 13 bases between. The CDR3 bases are TGCGCCAGCAGCTCGGGGGGCCCCGAAGATACGCAGTATTTT. Residues: CASSSGGPEDTQYF.

This rearrangement joins TRBV19 to TRBJ1-5, with D maybe TRBD1 (5 bases). The CDR3 length is 12 residues. Germline lookup yields CDR1 LNHDA and CDR2 SQIVND (reference sequence). Trimming left V 2 bases short and J 6 bases short, with 5 bases between. The CDR3 loop is CASSIRGQPQHF. The DNA for the CDR3 is TGTGCCAGTAGTATAAGGGGTCAGCCCCAGCATTTT.

The chain uses TRBV19 and TRBJ1-2; possible D gene TRBD1, 5 bases. The CDR3 length is 13 residues. V dropped 6 bases and J dropped 4 bases, with 12 bases sitting between them. CDR1 and CDR2 from the germline V gene are LNHDA and SQIVND (reference sequence). The CDR3 sequence: CASSRDSPYGYTF. CDR3 coding DNA: TGTGCCAGTAGCCGAGACAGTCCCTATGGCTACACCTTC.

The V gene is TRBV5-1, the J gene TRBJ1-4; no firm D call. V was trimmed by 4 bases and J by 13 bases, leaving 11 bases between them. The germline V gene has CDR1 SGHRS and CDR2 YFSETQ. This CDR3 has 11 residues. The chain's CDR3 is CASSAGGILFF. DNA of the CDR3: TGCGCCAGCAGCGCTGGAGGTATACTGTTTTTT.

V usage is TRBV19 and J usage is TRBJ1-1; 8 bases are a match to TRBD1. CDR1 LNHDA and CDR2 SQIVND come from the germline V gene (reference sequence). The V segment lost 7 bases and the J segment 0 bases; nucleotides outside the gene matches: 10. The CDR3 sequence is 16 residues long. Here the CDR3 DNA reads TGTGCCAGTACCCCAGACAGGGGTGTGTTGAACACTGAAGCTTTCTTT. This gives the protein CASTPDRGVLNTEAFF.

The gene calls are TRBV9 and TRBJ1-1; D perhaps matches TRBD1 (5 bases). The CDR3 has 13 residues. V lost 2 bases, J lost 6 bases, and 11 bases lay in between. Germline loops: CDR1 SGDLS, CDR2 YYNGEE. The CDR3 is CASSVRGDAEAFF. CDR3 coding DNA: TGTGCCAGCAGCGTTAGGGGCGATGCTGAAGCTTTCTTT.

The chain links TRBV6-1 to TRBJ1-1; the match to TRBD1 covers 7 bases. In germline, CDR1 is MNHNS, CDR2 SASEGT. The CDR3 consists of 16 residues. V lost 4 bases and J lost 0; bases outside the gene matches: 8. The CDR3 region is CASSVHVGQLNTEAFF. The CDR3 DNA reads TGTGCCAGCAGTGTACACGTGGGACAGCTGAACACTGAAGCTTTCTTT.

The chain carries TRBV9 and TRBJ1-2; D gene unclear. Germline V CDR1 and CDR2: SGDLS, YYNGEE. This CDR3 comprises 21 residues. Trimming took 0 bases from V and 4 from J, leaving 31 bases between them. The CDR3 loop reads CASSVVSVGFGNPTYLYGYTF. The DNA for the CDR3 is TGTGCCAGCAGCGTAGTCTCTGTGGGTTTCGGGAACCCCACATACCTCTATGGCTACACCTTC.

V gene TRBV5-3 combines with J gene TRBJ2-2; the D gene is possibly TRBD2 (5 bases). TRBV5-3 falls under the ORF class, with uncertain function. V was cut by 4 bases and J by 0 bases, with 13 bases left in between. The length of the CDR3 is 16 residues. The CDR3 protein is CARSLSRLPNTGELFF. The DNA of the CDR3 is TGTGCCAGAAGCCTCTCAAGACTACCGAACACCGGGGAGCTGTTTTTT.

The CDR3 DNA is TGCAGTGCCACTAACACCGGGGAGCTGTTTTTT. This codes for CSATNTGELFF. The chain links TRBV20-1 to TRBJ2-2; D ambiguous. Trimming shortened V by 6 bases and J by 2 bases, and 4 bases separated the two germline ends. This CDR3 region has 11 residues. Germline V gives CDR1 DFQATT, CDR2 SNEGSKA (reference sequence).